What follows is one T cell receptor beta chain and its context. Its antigen is as yet unknown. This sample is part of a study of identical twins. Template switching added a universal primer site, and cDNA bore unique molecular identifiers. TCRdb independently ran MiXCR on the 5' RACE reads; one entry per CDR3 protein. The repertoire holds hundreds of thousands of distinct CDR3 sequences, approximately 8.3% seen once, with 1.9% in the top ten. CDR3 length equals 14 residues. Germline lookup yields CDR1 LGHDT and CDR2 YNNKEL (reference sequence). V was clipped by 4 bases and J by 5 bases, with 14 bases between them. Study-level results: A partial confounding effect on zero-insertion analyses could come from invariant MAIT and iNKT cells.

Separately, the same data were catalogued under a study of yellow fever vaccine responses in identical twins.

Sample: memory (CD45RO+) T cells sorted from blood. The V call is TRBV3-1, the J call TRBJ1-2; D ambiguous. This receptor was obtained from a woman between 18 and 29 years old in good health. The CDR3 here is CASSPDGGSYGYTF. Here the CDR3 DNA reads TGTGCCAGCAGCCCGGACGGCGGGTCTTATGGCTACACCTTC.